This TCR beta chain derives from a study of T cells after yellow fever vaccination. Germline CDR1 reads SEHNR; CDR2 reads FQNEAQ (reference sequence). Trimming left V 1 base short and J 6 bases short, with 9 bases between. The CDR3 runs 13 residues. This clonotype was counted a few times. Each CDR3 protein gets one entry after TCRdb re-called the 5' RACE reads with MiXCR. The sample yields more than 90,000 distinct CDR3 sequences, 7% to 8.5% seen once. The sequencing here drew on CD8+ T cells sorted from PBMCs, taken 45 days after the yellow fever booster vaccination. The chain has TRBV7-9 and TRBJ1-2; D is uncertain. The TCR comes from a man aged 30 to 39 who received the YFV17D yellow fever vaccine. CDR3 sequence (DNA): TGTGCCAGCAGCTTAGGATCTCGGAATGGCTACACCTTC. This gives the protein CASSLGSRNGYTF.